This T cell receptor beta chain stems from a study of blood T cell repertoires in COVID-19. Profiled with immunoSEQ multiplex PCR; TCRdb holds only in-frame clones, not every one. The data hold around 94,000 clones, with 75% to 90% observed a single time. J lost 10 bases, V lost 4 bases, and 11 bases had no gene match. Germline-derived CDR1 and CDR2 are SGDLS and YYNGEE. The CDR3 has 15 amino acids. This receptor was identified in a human donor in a cohort sampled during active COVID-19. The sequenced material came from peripheral blood. V and J are TRBV9 and TRBJ1-6; TRBD1 agrees at 7 bases. CDR3 in DNA: TGTGCCAGCAGCACCCGTTGGCAGGGGGAATCACCCCTCCACTTT. This sequence encodes CASSTRWQGESPLHF.